Following are 8 T cell receptor beta chains from one sample sequenced in a study of OX40 agonist ivuxolimab in advanced cancers. Produced via immunoSEQ multiplex PCR; TCRdb's table is partial and in-frame only. Among 35,000 to 40,000 clones listed, around 87% were seen once. The specimen was CD4+ or CD8+ T cells sorted from blood, collected in a trial of the OX40 agonist ivuxolimab. Receptors originate from an adult with an advanced solid tumor such as melanoma, head and neck, liver or kidney cancer.

The J gene is TRBJ1-5, the V gene TRBV19, with D perhaps matching TRBD1 (6 bases). Germline CDR1 reads LNHDA; CDR2 reads SQIVND (reference sequence). CDR3 length: 14 residues. V lost 3 bases, J lost 4 bases, and 10 bases lay in between. In DNA, the CDR3 is TGTGCCAGTAGTATCCCCGGACAGAATCAGCCCCAGCATTTT. Protein product: CASSIPGQNQPQHF.

This clone occurred once. The rearrangement links TRBV5-4 to TRBJ2-1; 9 bases fit TRBD2. This CDR3 has 14 amino acids. The germline V gene encodes CDR1 SGHNT and CDR2 YYREEE (reference sequence). Losses at the gene ends were 3 bases for V and 4 bases for J; bases not matched to a gene: 2. CDR3 DNA sequence: TGTGCCAGCAGCTCGCTAGCGGGGTACAATGAGCAGTTCTTC. Translated, it gives CASSSLAGYNEQFF.

The rearrangement uses TRBV7-2 and TRBJ1-1, with D uncertain. This CDR3 region has 13 residues. Germline V gene data show CDR1 as SGHTA and CDR2 as FQGNSA. V lost 5 bases and J lost 4, with 11 bases in between. CDR3 in DNA: TGTGCCAGCAGCCCCTATAGTCCCACTGAAGCTTTCTTT. Its translation: CASSPYSPTEAFF.

V is TRBV19 and J is TRBJ2-7, with 9 positions matching TRBD1. Trimming took 6 bases from V and 3 from J; bases not matched to a gene: 6. The CDR3 is made up of 14 amino acids. CDR1 is LNHDA and CDR2 is SQIVND in the germline V gene (reference sequence). CDR3 nucleotide sequence: TGTGCCAGTAGCGCTACAGGGGGCGGCTACGAGCAGTACTTC. It codes for CASSATGGGYEQYF.

The chain's CDR3 is CASSDWLDGETQYF. The CDR3 DNA sequence: TGTGCCAGCAGCGACTGGTTGGACGGAGAGACCCAGTACTTC. The chain recombines TRBV6-5 with TRBJ2-5, with D unclear. Trimming cost V 6 bases and J 4 bases, with 15 bases left between them. The V gene's germline CDR1 is MNHEY and CDR2 SVGAGI. The CDR3 sequence is 14 residues long.

V and J are TRBV6-5 and TRBJ2-2; perhaps TRBD1 as D (5 bases). The V end was cut by 0 bases, the J end by 5 bases, with 10 bases between. The CDR3 is made up of 15 amino acids. Germline CDR1 MNHEY, CDR2 SVGAGI. CDR3 protein: CASSYSFSGTGELFF. The CDR3 bases are TGTGCCAGCAGTTACTCGTTCTCAGGGACCGGGGAGCTGTTTTTT.

Concerning this clone itself: The junction and the germline gene differ at one end; a read error may be behind it. This chain links TRBV7-7 with TRBJ2-1, with D uncertain. Germline CDR1 and CDR2: SSHAT and FNYEAQ (reference sequence). The CDR3 extends over 13 amino acids. The CDR3 coding sequence is TGTGCTAGCAGCTTTAGTTCCGGGAATGAGCAGTTCTTC. Its protein is CASSFSSGNEQFF.

The V gene is TRBV5-1, the J gene TRBJ2-5; no definite D call. The CDR3 spans 14 residues. Germline values: CDR1 SGHRS, CDR2 YFSETQ. V lost 4 bases and J 2 bases, leaving 12 bases between the germline ends. CDR3 residues: CASSLQGHQETQYF. CDR3 in DNA: TGCGCCAGCAGCCTCCAAGGGCATCAAGAGACCCAGTACTTC.